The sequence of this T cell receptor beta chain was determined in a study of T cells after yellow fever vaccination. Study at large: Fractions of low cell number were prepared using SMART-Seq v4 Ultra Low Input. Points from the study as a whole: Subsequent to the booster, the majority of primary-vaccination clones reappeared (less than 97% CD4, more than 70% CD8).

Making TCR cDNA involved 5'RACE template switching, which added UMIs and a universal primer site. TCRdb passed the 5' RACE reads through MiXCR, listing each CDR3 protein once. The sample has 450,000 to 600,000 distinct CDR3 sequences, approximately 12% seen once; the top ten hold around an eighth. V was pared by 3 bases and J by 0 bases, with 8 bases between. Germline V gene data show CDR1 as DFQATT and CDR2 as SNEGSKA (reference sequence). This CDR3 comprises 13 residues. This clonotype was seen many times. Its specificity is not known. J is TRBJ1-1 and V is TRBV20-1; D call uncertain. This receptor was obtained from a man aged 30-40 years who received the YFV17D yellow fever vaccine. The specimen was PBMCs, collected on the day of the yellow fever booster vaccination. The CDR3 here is CSASPGLNTEAFF. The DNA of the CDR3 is TGCAGTGCTAGTCCCGGGTTGAACACTGAAGCTTTCTTT.